This entry concerns a single TCR beta chain. Its antigen is undetermined. The treatment is: approximately nine-day PBMC culture with coronavirus spike peptide pools or control peptides (ViraFEST assay). Germline CDR1 and CDR2: SGHAT and FQNNGV. Trimming removed 4 bases at V and 1 base at J, with 19 bases between. This CDR3 spans 17 amino acids. This sample is part of a study of vaccination and CD4 T cells after COVID-19. Study information: Convalescent donors totaled six males and four females, including two who were Hispanic. Median time from COVID diagnosis to post-COVID sampling was roughly 13 weeks (35 to 161).

Findings and limits, study-wide: There was no significant change from around 21 to 38 median reactive clonotypes.

Oncomine TCR Beta short-read sequencing was applied to DNA from cultured CD4+ T cells. Someone extracted genomic DNA from cultured CD4+ T cells. TCRdb used MiXCR to reprocess the PCR reads, holding one entry per CDR3 protein. The sample lists nearly 15,000 distinct CDR3 sequences, about 48% seen once, with 10% to 15% in the top ten. The TCR comes from a human donor who had recovered from COVID-19. Specimen: CD4+ T cells from blood, cultured in vitro. This sequence joins TRBV11-2 and TRBJ1-1, with no clear D. The chain's CDR3 is CASSSSAPGRRNTEAFF. In DNA form, the CDR3 reads TGTGCCAGCAGCTCTTCAGCGCCGGGGAGAAGGAACACTGAAGCTTTCTTT. Based on the CDR3 plus reference TRBV11-2 and TRBJ1-1, the full variable domain is EAGVAQSPRYKIIEKRQSVAFWCNPISGHATLYWYQQILGQGPKLLIQFQNNGVVDDSQLPKDRFSAERLKGVDSTLKIQPAKLEDSAVYLCASSSSAPGRRNTEAFFGQGTRLTVV.